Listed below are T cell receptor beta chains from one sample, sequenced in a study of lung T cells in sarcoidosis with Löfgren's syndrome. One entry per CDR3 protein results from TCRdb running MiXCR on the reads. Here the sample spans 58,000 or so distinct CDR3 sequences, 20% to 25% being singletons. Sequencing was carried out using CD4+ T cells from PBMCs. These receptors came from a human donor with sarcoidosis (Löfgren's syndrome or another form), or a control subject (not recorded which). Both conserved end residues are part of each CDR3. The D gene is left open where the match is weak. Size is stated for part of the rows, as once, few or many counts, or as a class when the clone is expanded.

cdr3_aa: CSALEIRDRRQGFTDTQYF
cdr3_nt: TGCAGTGCCCTAGAGATCCGCGATAGGCGCCAGGGATTCACAGATACGCAGTATTTT
clone_size: many
cdr3_length: 19
v_call: TRBV20-1
j_call: TRBJ2-3
d_call: NA

cdr3_aa: CSGSDPIGYTF
cdr3_nt: TGCAGCGGCTCGGACCCGATAGGCTACACCTTC
clone_size: few
cdr3_length: 11
v_call: TRBV29-1
j_call: TRBJ1-2
d_call: NA

cdr3_aa: CATSDSRGGFEQFF
cdr3_nt: TGTGCCACCAGTGATTCCCGGGGGGGCTTTGAGCAGTTCTTC
clone_size: NA
cdr3_length: 14
v_call: TRBV24-1
j_call: TRBJ2-1
d_call: TRBD2

cdr3_aa: CATSKTDREAFF
cdr3_nt: TGTGCCACCAGTAAGACGGACCGTGAAGCTTTCTTT
clone_size: many
cdr3_length: 12
v_call: TRBV24-1
j_call: TRBJ1-1
d_call: NA

cdr3_aa: CASSLAEGLQFF
cdr3_nt: TGCGCCAGCAGCTTGGCCGAAGGCCTACAGTTCTTC
clone_size: few
cdr3_length: 12
v_call: TRBV5-1
j_call: TRBJ2-1
d_call: NA

cdr3_aa: CASSLMGQVNTEAFF
cdr3_nt: TGTGCCAGCAGCTTAATGGGACAGGTGAACACTGAAGCTTTCTTT
clone_size: many
cdr3_length: 15
v_call: TRBV7-9
j_call: TRBJ1-1
d_call: TRBD1

cdr3_aa: CASRSDRDSDTQYF
cdr3_nt: TGTGCCAGCAGATCGGACAGGGACTCAGATACGCAGTATTTT
clone_size: many
cdr3_length: 14
v_call: TRBV6-1
j_call: TRBJ2-3
d_call: TRBD1

cdr3_aa: CASSESAAGSEANVLTF
cdr3_nt: TGCGCCAGCAGTGAATCAGCGGCTGGATCTGAGGCCAACGTCCTGACTTTC
clone_size: once
cdr3_length: 17
v_call: TRBV10-1
j_call: TRBJ2-6
d_call: NA

cdr3_aa: CASSLGQGAGNEQFF
cdr3_nt: TGTGCCAGCAGCCTAGGACAGGGGGCAGGCAATGAGCAGTTCTTC
clone_size: NA
cdr3_length: 15
v_call: TRBV11-2
j_call: TRBJ2-1
d_call: TRBD1

cdr3_aa: CATSRAGGLTRAEAFF
cdr3_nt: TGTGCCACCAGCAGAGCCGGAGGCCTTACTAGGGCTGAAGCTTTCTTT
clone_size: many
cdr3_length: 16
v_call: TRBV15
j_call: TRBJ1-1
d_call: NA

cdr3_aa: CASSRGSVNEAFF
cdr3_nt: TGTGCCAGCAGCAGGGGGTCGGTTAATGAAGCTTTCTTT
clone_size: NA
cdr3_length: 13
v_call: TRBV12-3/TRBV12-4
j_call: TRBJ1-1
d_call: TRBD1

cdr3_aa: CASSPGTSGRAADTQYF
cdr3_nt: TGTGCCAGCAGCCCCGGGACTAGCGGGAGGGCAGCAGATACGCAGTATTTT
clone_size: NA
cdr3_length: 17
v_call: TRBV7-2
j_call: TRBJ2-3
d_call: TRBD2

cdr3_aa: CATKTVPDTQYF
cdr3_nt: TGTGCCACCAAGACAGTGCCAGATACGCAGTATTTT
clone_size: many
cdr3_length: 12
v_call: TRBV6-1
j_call: TRBJ2-3
d_call: NA

cdr3_aa: CASSGPGETSLDTF
cdr3_nt: TGTGCCAGCAGTGGACCCGGGGAGACGAGCCTCGACACCTTC
clone_size: many
cdr3_length: 14
v_call: TRBV2
j_call: TRBJ1-2
d_call: NA

cdr3_aa: CASSLEGKGANEQFF
cdr3_nt: TGCGCCAGCAGCTTGGAGGGAAAGGGGGCCAATGAGCAGTTCTTC
clone_size: few
cdr3_length: 15
v_call: TRBV5-1
j_call: TRBJ2-1
d_call: TRBD1

cdr3_aa: CASSQKRTAKAFF
cdr3_nt: TGTGCCAGCAGCCAAAAGAGGACGGCGAAAGCTTTCTTT
clone_size: few
cdr3_length: 13
v_call: TRBV3-1
j_call: TRBJ1-1
d_call: NA

cdr3_aa: CASSLPGSRDIQYF
cdr3_nt: TGTGCCAGCAGTTTACCCGGGTCGAGGGACATTCAGTACTTC
clone_size: many
cdr3_length: 14
v_call: TRBV28
j_call: TRBJ2-4
d_call: NA

cdr3_aa: CASSQDLTSDTQYF
cdr3_nt: TGTGCCAGCAGCCAAGATCTCACCTCAGATACGCAGTATTTT
clone_size: NA
cdr3_length: 14
v_call: TRBV3-1
j_call: TRBJ2-3
d_call: NA

cdr3_aa: CASRRTGGAQPQHF
cdr3_nt: TGTGCCAGCAGAAGGACAGGGGGGGCTCAGCCCCAGCATTTT
clone_size: many
cdr3_length: 14
v_call: TRBV6-1
j_call: TRBJ1-5
d_call: TRBD1

cdr3_aa: CASGLAGTASTDTQYF
cdr3_nt: TGCGCCAGCGGGTTAGCCGGGACAGCCAGCACAGATACGCAGTATTTT
clone_size: NA
cdr3_length: 16
v_call: TRBV4-1
j_call: TRBJ2-3
d_call: TRBD1

cdr3_aa: CASSELGSADTQYF
cdr3_nt: TGTGCCAGCAGTGAACTCGGTTCCGCAGATACGCAGTATTTT
clone_size: few
cdr3_length: 14
v_call: TRBV6-4
j_call: TRBJ2-3
d_call: NA

cdr3_aa: CSARWSSGITGELFF
cdr3_nt: TGCAGTGCTAGGTGGTCCAGCGGGATCACCGGGGAGCTGTTTTTT
clone_size: NA
cdr3_length: 15
v_call: TRBV20-1
j_call: TRBJ2-2
d_call: TRBD2

cdr3_aa: CASSQAERATQEQFF
cdr3_nt: TGTGCCAGCAGCCAAGCTGAGCGGGCCACCCAGGAGCAGTTCTTC
clone_size: NA
cdr3_length: 15
v_call: TRBV3-1
j_call: TRBJ2-1
d_call: NA

cdr3_aa: CASSFRGRSSGANVLTF
cdr3_nt: NA
clone_size: few
cdr3_length: 17
v_call: TRBV14
j_call: TRBJ2-6
d_call: NA

cdr3_aa: CASNLDGGAEAFF
cdr3_nt: TGTGCCAGCAACTTGGACGGCGGGGCTGAAGCTTTCTTT
clone_size: many
cdr3_length: 13
v_call: TRBV2
j_call: TRBJ1-1
d_call: NA

cdr3_aa: CAIGRTGDSGEQFF
cdr3_nt: TGTGCCATCGGAAGGACAGGGGATTCCGGAGAGCAGTTCTTC
clone_size: many
cdr3_length: 14
v_call: TRBV10-3
j_call: TRBJ2-1
d_call: TRBD1

cdr3_aa: CASSSPATLHNEQFF
cdr3_nt: TGTGCCAGCAGCTCGCCGGCGACCCTGCACAATGAGCAGTTCTTC
clone_size: once
cdr3_length: 15
v_call: TRBV5-6
j_call: TRBJ2-1
d_call: NA

cdr3_aa: CASSLSPPGGPYNEQFF
cdr3_nt: TGTGCCAGCAGTTTGTCCCCCCCGGGGGGACCCTACAATGAGCAGTTCTTC
clone_size: few
cdr3_length: 17
v_call: TRBV11-2
j_call: TRBJ2-1
d_call: TRBD2

cdr3_aa: CASKRQGVNYGYTF
cdr3_nt: TGTGCCAGCAAACGGCAGGGGGTTAACTATGGCTACACCTTC
clone_size: many
cdr3_length: 14
v_call: TRBV28
j_call: TRBJ1-2
d_call: TRBD1

cdr3_aa: CASSQDGAGNHNEQFF
cdr3_nt: TGCGCCAGCAGCCAAGATGGTGCAGGGAACCACAATGAGCAGTTCTTC
clone_size: many
cdr3_length: 16
v_call: TRBV4-3
j_call: TRBJ2-1
d_call: NA

cdr3_aa: CASSYAQVTGNTIYF
cdr3_nt: TGTGCCAGCAGTTACGCGCAGGTTACTGGAAACACCATATATTTT
clone_size: many
cdr3_length: 15
v_call: TRBV6-1
j_call: TRBJ1-3
d_call: NA

cdr3_aa: CASSFTGLADEKLFF
cdr3_nt: TGTGCCAGCAGTTTTACAGGGTTGGCCGATGAAAAACTGTTTTTT
clone_size: NA
cdr3_length: 15
v_call: TRBV7-8
j_call: TRBJ1-4
d_call: NA

cdr3_aa: CASSLVQGRTEAFF
cdr3_nt: TGCGCCAGCAGCTTGGTCCAGGGGAGGACTGAAGCTTTCTTT
clone_size: few
cdr3_length: 14
v_call: TRBV5-1
j_call: TRBJ1-1
d_call: NA

cdr3_aa: CASKHSTGQGSYEQYF
cdr3_nt: TGTGCCAGCAAGCACTCGACGGGACAGGGCTCCTACGAGCAGTACTTC
clone_size: many
cdr3_length: 16
v_call: TRBV7-2
j_call: TRBJ2-7
d_call: TRBD1

cdr3_aa: CASSLAQGVTEAFF
cdr3_nt: TGTGCCAGCAGCTTAGCACAGGGAGTGACTGAAGCTTTCTTT
clone_size: NA
cdr3_length: 14
v_call: TRBV11-1
j_call: TRBJ1-1
d_call: NA

cdr3_aa: CASSISNYGYTF
cdr3_nt: TGTGCCAGTAGTATTTCGAACTATGGCTACACCTTC
clone_size: NA
cdr3_length: 12
v_call: TRBV19
j_call: TRBJ1-2
d_call: NA

cdr3_aa: CASSLVRTYGYTF
cdr3_nt: TGTGCCAGCAGCTTGGTTAGGACTTATGGCTACACCTTC
clone_size: many
cdr3_length: 13
v_call: TRBV5-4
j_call: TRBJ1-2
d_call: NA

cdr3_aa: CASNLQPGHGEKLFF
cdr3_nt: TGTGCCAGCAACCTACAACCGGGACATGGCGAAAAACTGTTTTTT
clone_size: few
cdr3_length: 15
v_call: TRBV6-1
j_call: TRBJ1-4
d_call: NA

cdr3_aa: CASRGGQERERPQHF
cdr3_nt: TGTGCCAGCAGAGGCGGACAGGAAAGGGAGCGGCCCCAGCATTTT
clone_size: NA
cdr3_length: 15
v_call: TRBV12-3/TRBV12-4
j_call: TRBJ1-5
d_call: TRBD1

cdr3_aa: CASSYSITGAGNTIYF
cdr3_nt: TGTGCCAGCAGTTACTCGATAACAGGGGCTGGAAACACCATATATTTT
clone_size: many
cdr3_length: 16
v_call: TRBV6-6
j_call: TRBJ1-3
d_call: TRBD1

cdr3_aa: CASSRDRASEQYF
cdr3_nt: TGTGCCAGCAGCCGGGACAGGGCAAGCGAGCAGTACTTC
clone_size: few
cdr3_length: 13
v_call: TRBV7-3
j_call: TRBJ2-7
d_call: TRBD1

cdr3_aa: CASSETPAVLNTIYF
cdr3_nt: TGTGCCAGCAGTGAAACGCCGGCGGTCCTTAACACCATATATTTT
clone_size: few
cdr3_length: 15
v_call: TRBV11-2
j_call: TRBJ1-3
d_call: NA

cdr3_aa: CAWSVQASEQYF
cdr3_nt: TGTGCCTGGAGTGTACAGGCAAGCGAGCAGTACTTC
clone_size: once
cdr3_length: 12
v_call: TRBV30
j_call: TRBJ2-7
d_call: NA

cdr3_aa: CASSLSNGSGKLFF
cdr3_nt: TGTGCCAGCAGTTTATCGAACGGGAGTGGAAAACTGTTTTTT
clone_size: many
cdr3_length: 14
v_call: TRBV27
j_call: TRBJ1-4
d_call: NA

cdr3_aa: CSARDPLGGEKLSF
cdr3_nt: TGCAGTGCTAGAGATCCCCTCGGGGGTGAAAAACTGTCTTTT
clone_size: NA
cdr3_length: 14
v_call: TRBV20-1
j_call: TRBJ1-4
d_call: NA

cdr3_aa: CASSPGQVYNEQFF
cdr3_nt: TGTGCCAGCAGTCCGGGACAGGTTTACAATGAGCAGTTCTTC
clone_size: few
cdr3_length: 14
v_call: TRBV2
j_call: TRBJ2-1
d_call: TRBD1

cdr3_aa: CASTTPPGVTEAFF
cdr3_nt: TGTGCCAGCACCACCCCTCCAGGGGTTACTGAAGCTTTCTTT
clone_size: many
cdr3_length: 14
v_call: TRBV6-1
j_call: TRBJ1-1
d_call: NA

cdr3_aa: CASSPLAREQFF
cdr3_nt: TGTGCCAGCAGCCCCCTAGCGCGGGAGCAGTTCTTC
clone_size: few
cdr3_length: 12
v_call: TRBV3-1
j_call: TRBJ2-1
d_call: NA

cdr3_aa: CASGTRDRDNEQFF
cdr3_nt: TGTGCCAGCGGTACCCGGGACAGGGACAATGAGCAGTTCTTC
clone_size: once
cdr3_length: 14
v_call: TRBV12-3/TRBV12-4
j_call: TRBJ2-1
d_call: TRBD1

cdr3_aa: CASTLMVAGRNTQYF
cdr3_nt: TGTGCCAGCACCCTGATGGTAGCGGGGAGAAATACGCAGTATTTT
clone_size: many
cdr3_length: 15
v_call: TRBV7-2
j_call: TRBJ2-3
d_call: TRBD2

cdr3_aa: CASSRPSGTDHNEQFF
cdr3_nt: TGTGCCAGCAGCCGACCTTCCGGGACAGACCACAATGAGCAGTTCTTC
clone_size: once
cdr3_length: 16
v_call: TRBV11-2
j_call: TRBJ2-1
d_call: TRBD1

cdr3_aa: CASRWGQETQYF
cdr3_nt: TGTGCCAGCAGGTGGGGGCAAGAGACCCAGTACTTC
clone_size: many
cdr3_length: 12
v_call: TRBV6-1
j_call: TRBJ2-5
d_call: NA

cdr3_aa: CASSSGQGGYTF
cdr3_nt: TGTGCCAGCAGTTCAGGACAGGGCGGCTACACCTTC
clone_size: many
cdr3_length: 12
v_call: TRBV28
j_call: TRBJ1-2
d_call: TRBD1

cdr3_aa: CASSPPSLTEAFF
cdr3_nt: TGTGCCAGCTCACCACCCTCTCTGACTGAAGCTTTCTTT
clone_size: NA
cdr3_length: 13
v_call: TRBV18
j_call: TRBJ1-1
d_call: NA

cdr3_aa: CASSVGTGQGGAFF
cdr3_nt: TGTGCCAGCAGCGTTGGTACAGGACAGGGCGGAGCTTTCTTT
clone_size: few
cdr3_length: 14
v_call: TRBV11-2
j_call: TRBJ1-1
d_call: TRBD1

cdr3_aa: CASTPDRFMNTEAFF
cdr3_nt: TGTGCCAGCACGCCCGACAGGTTCATGAACACTGAAGCTTTCTTT
clone_size: many
cdr3_length: 15
v_call: TRBV6-1
j_call: TRBJ1-1
d_call: NA

cdr3_aa: CSAYGQPSSYNSPLHF
cdr3_nt: TGCAGTGCTTATGGACAGCCAAGCTCCTATAATTCACCCCTCCACTTT
clone_size: many
cdr3_length: 16
v_call: TRBV20-1
j_call: TRBJ1-6
d_call: NA

cdr3_aa: CASSWGQVGSAGNTIYF
cdr3_nt: TGTGCCAGCAGTTGGGGACAGGTCGGGTCGGCTGGAAACACCATATATTTT
clone_size: many
cdr3_length: 17
v_call: TRBV27
j_call: TRBJ1-3
d_call: TRBD1

cdr3_aa: CASSLIPTGAHVKASGELFF
cdr3_nt: TGTGCCAGCAGTTTAATACCGACAGGGGCTCACGTTAAGGCTTCCGGGGAGCTGTTTTTT
clone_size: many
cdr3_length: 20
v_call: TRBV28
j_call: TRBJ2-2
d_call: TRBD1